This TCR beta chain originates from a study of T cell responses to AZD1222 COVID-19 vaccine (dated by TCRdb to about 2021). For the study in its entirety: AZD1222 recipients whose second dose came at about 4 weeks and those whose second dose came at about 12 weeks were combined into one group, since spike-specific TCR depth and breadth did not differ between the two schedules. TCR sequencing covered some 250 trial participants: 207 given two doses of AZD1222 and some 25 given two doses of MenACWY control vaccine. Trial participants were enrolled by age into subgroups of 18-55, 56-69 and 70-plus years, and around 150, 28 and 57 TCR-sequenced participants, respectively, were included in these subgroups.

Explained via the paper, the time point label denotes: baseline before first vaccination. Samples from vaccinated people were obtained from the UK trials COV001 and COV002, which included a single-blind randomized controlled phase 2/3 trial of AZD1222 (ChAdOx1 nCoV-19) in healthy adults. For TCRbeta chain sequencing, PBMC samples from trial participants were taken at day 0 and at day 28 after the second dose. Overall study outcomes, separate from this receptor: Conclusions about previously exposed vaccinees are limited, since just 6 or 7 AZD1222 recipients were seropositive for SARS-CoV-2 at baseline. Participants were mostly white British, with more females than males. The authors suggested clonal diversity may have been underestimated. Nearly half of unique spike-specific TCRs reportedly recognized epitopes outside regions mutated in the B.1.351 and B.1.1.7 variants. The vaccine-associated CD4 TCRs covered the entire spike protein, and the dominant responses fell in regions 160-218 and 743-854. In the small 56-69-year group, the increase in depth fell short of significance, most likely because of low power. Spike-specific TCR breadth and depth rose significantly after two AZD1222 doses compared with day 0 and with MenACWY recipients. Because no day 14 peak-response samples were available, the repertoires could be characterized only after the peak T cell response.

Germline trimming amounts to 4 bases on V and 6 bases on J, with 6 as the count of junction bases outside the gene matches. CDR1 and CDR2 were assigned from the germline V gene (reference sequence) as MNHEY and SMNVEV. The CDR3 goes from the cysteine to the phenylalanine over 13 residues. Only the CDR3 DNA is retained, 39 bases long and in frame from the first base. Of note for this clone: Its antigen is still unknown. The sample holds no much larger clone one base away, and base qualities are not on file.

The CDR3 regions of human TCRbeta chains were analyzed by immunosequencing. Per the source publication's procedure: Repertoire TCRs were matched against a reference library of SARS-CoV-2-specific TCRs generated with the MIRA antigen-specificity platform. Breadth was defined as the fraction of unique TCRs that were SARS-CoV-2-associated, and depth was defined as the fraction of total T cells that were SARS-CoV-2-associated. Using the MIRA data, each spike-specific TCR was mapped to the spike region that the TCR reacts to and placed in a CD4 or CD8 class. Log10-transformed breadth and depth values were compared by one-way ANOVA with Sidak's multiple comparisons tests. TCRdb limited this immuneACCESS table to in-frame rearrangements with V and J called. A share of clones is missing; checked studies link under half to unresolved V genes, and the rest is unexplained. V, J and clone size are taken as reported in that table, and D and trimming were inferred from the DNA itself. The sample includes under 150,000 clones, with roughly 91% observed a single time. Approximately 5.4% of the sample is taken by the ten largest.

Sequencing was performed on peripheral blood, taken on day 0 of AZD1222 vaccination. The clonotype was recovered from an adult in good health. The chain is assembled from TRBV27 and TRBJ2-7; 7 of the junction bases match TRBD2. CDR3 reads: CASSSSQRGEQYF. The sequence in DNA is TGTGCCAGCAGTTCCTCTCAGCGGGGCGAGCAGTACTTC.